This TCR beta chain was sequenced during a study of OX40 agonist ivuxolimab in advanced cancers. Data came from immunoSEQ multiplex PCR; TCRdb stores just in-frame clones and leaves some out. This sample has over 65,000 clones, with 92% found just once. Germline assignment: CDR1 SGHNT and CDR2 YYREEE (reference sequence). This CDR3 has 15 residues. Unmatched junction bases numbered 7, after V lost 0 bases and J lost 5 bases. Sequences were derived from CD4+ or CD8+ T cells sorted from blood, sampled in a trial of the OX40 agonist ivuxolimab. The chain has TRBV5-4 and TRBJ1-2; TRBD1 agrees at 7 bases. This clonotype originated in an adult with an advanced solid tumor such as melanoma, head and neck, liver or kidney cancer. As DNA, the CDR3 is TGTGCCAGCAGCTTGGCGGGGACAGCTTCGTATGGCTACACCTTC. Residues: CASSLAGTASYGYTF.